Reported below is one T cell receptor beta chain. There is no known antigen for this receptor. Base qualities are not provided; no much larger clone lies one nucleotide away. The cohort consisted of more than 650 healthy bone marrow donors. All cohort members were sampled while nominally healthy, although unrecorded immune exposures were likely present. The donor tested CMV seronegative, placing the donor among the roughly 400 seronegative members of the cohort. A peripheral blood sample was provided by each donor, and peripheral blood mononuclear cells were used for TCR beta sequencing. Genomic DNA was extracted from the blood cell samples with the Qiagen DNeasy Blood Extraction Kit. The data stem from a study of cytomegalovirus exposure and HLA in healthy donors (TCRdb year 2017). Regarding the complete study: According to an earlier analysis of several hundred of the donors, some 180 million T cells yielded roughly 110 million unique TCR beta sequences and approximately 300 Gb of sequence data. To decide whether each TCR beta V gene segment behaved as functional or pseudogenic, an earlier analysis of approximately 590 of the donors relied on high-throughput TCR beta sequencing. A separate validation cohort of some 130 different subjects was used in addition to the approximately 670-subject first cohort. The study aimed to test whether cataloging public T cell receptors could reveal signatures of past pathogen exposure. Of the 300 to 400 genotyped donors, 81% fell in the genetic ancestry cluster associated with self-reported Caucasian donors. In the later analysis, no new phenotypic data were used to find candidate immune exposures; instead, reliance was placed on TCR beta sequences and their occurrence across donors. A later genetic analysis used genome-wide SNP genotypes for about 65% of the 666 donors, treating that subset as a discovery cohort. All discovery cohort repertoires had been generated using a single sequencing platform. HLA typing covered class I and class II loci at four-digit resolution. Across about 380 genotyped donors of the cohort, an average of about 220,000 unique TCR beta nucleotide sequences per donor were sequenced, and about a sixth of those sequences were non-productive. In a later analysis, previously published TCR beta repertoires from 670 or so donors were re-analyzed and high-resolution HLA genotyping was added so that TCR occurrence patterns could be studied. Donor age, sex, ethnicity and CMV serostatus were compiled together with the repertoire data. About five DR-DQ haplotypes were handled as single units for association and clustering, since linkage in the cohort was strong. An early release that covered several hundred HLA-typed donors contained approximately 290 gigabases of sequencing data and tens of millions of unique TCR sequences. High-throughput TCR immunosequencing, statistical association of individual TCRs with disease status, and machine learning were combined to predict cytomegalovirus infection status. The T cell repertoires of under 750 subjects were profiled by immunosequencing and related to cytomegalovirus serostatus. The number of typed donors differed by locus: about 629-640 for A, B, C, DRB1 and DQB1; approximately 520 for DQA1; roughly 600 for DPA1; and around 490 for DPB1.

Library creation used the immunoSEQ multiplex PCR assay. For the multiplex PCR, a mixture combining 60 forward primers for TCR Vbeta segments and 13 reverse primers for TCR Jbeta segments was used. The CDR3 region of rearranged TCR beta genes was amplified from genomic DNA with a multiplex PCR assay. The amplified TCR beta libraries were sequenced on the Illumina HiSeq System as 87-base-pair reads. Regarding the original processing steps: In a later analysis, approximately 74 million unique TCR beta chains were counted across the approximately 620 repertoires, and approximately 9.9 million of these chains were shared by at least two donors. Raw reads were error-corrected and collapsed into unique sequences with a nearest-neighbor algorithm that merged closely related sequences to remove PCR and sequencing errors. V, D and J gene segments were assigned by aligning CDR3 sequences to IMGT reference sequences. Each retained sequence needed at least a six-nucleotide match to both a V gene segment and a J gene segment. A rearrangement counted as productive if the CDR3 had no stop codons and remained in frame with V and J, and every other rearrangement counted as non-productive. Following IMGT convention, CDR3 was defined as the stretch from the second conserved V-encoded cysteine up to the conserved J-encoded phenylalanine. The earlier analysis of some 550 of the donors excluded any sequence lacking an unambiguous match to a single V gene segment. An earlier analysis of 587 of the donors called V segments functional above 56.7% productive rearrangements and segregating when the between-donor standard deviation exceeded 5%. To diagnose cytomegalovirus status from the catalog of TCR beta chain sequences, a statistical classification framework was built. In a later analysis, TCR nucleotide sequences were compared against IMGT/GENE-DB human TR gene sequences so that V and J genes could be assigned. In a later analysis, CDR3 sequences and most-parsimonious VDJ recombination scenarios were assigned using the TCRdist pipeline. In a later analysis, every TCR beta chain was defined by the combination of its CDR3 amino acid sequence and its V-gene family, and reads without a unique V-gene family were dropped. A later analysis removed 500 to 650 highly shared, low-generation-probability nucleotide sequences to deal with suspected cross-contamination and a sequencing artifact. In a later analysis, a clonal expansion index for each public chain was calculated from normalized within-repertoire ranks of inferred template counts. Generation probabilities in a later analysis came from a VDJ recombination model fitted to out-of-frame rearrangements, and those results were checked against IGoR. Hypergeometric tests were used in a later analysis to score TCR-TCR, TCR-HLA and TCR-CMV co-occurrence, with a repertoire-size bias correction applied to the TCR pairs. False discovery rates were estimated in a later analysis by permuting HLA or CMV assignments 20 times. In a later analysis, co-occurring TCRs were grouped with DBSCAN, and TCRdist sequence similarity was added when clustering was performed within HLA-allele-positive subsets. For co-occurrence clustering, repertoires with fewer than 30,000 or more than 120,000 public chains were excluded, along with five repertoires with anomalous nucleotide sharing. TCRdb's version of the immuneACCESS table is confined to in-frame rearrangements and falls short of the full clone set. An unresolved V gene accounts for under half of the shortfall where checked; the remainder is of unknown origin. Clone size and V and J calls were adopted from that table, with D and trimming inferred from the DNA. Recorded for this sample are 150,000 to 200,000 clones; roughly 68% of them occurred a single time. Approximately 1.8% of the sample comes from the top ten.

V is shortened by 5 bases, J by 9 bases, and the region joining them spans 20 bases. Per the germline V gene (reference sequence), GTSNPN is the CDR1 and SVGIG is the CDR2. The CDR3 numbers 14 residues from cysteine through phenylalanine. This entry keeps only the CDR3 DNA: 42 bases, framed from base 1. Results the study describes overall, beyond this receptor: The 87-base-pair reads could not distinguish some IMGT-functional V segments, including TRBV6-2 and TRBV6-3, so those segments were excluded. Compared with equally common non-associated chains, HLA-associated TCR beta chains in a later analysis were more clonally expanded and had lower generation probabilities. Cytomegalovirus status was reported to be diagnosed by the classifier with high specificity and sensitivity in both the original and validation cohorts. According to the authors, the approach could potentially be generalized to other disease states and immunological phenotypes. A later genetic analysis reported fewer N-insertions in productive TCRs among donors in an Asian-associated ancestry cluster than the 666-donor mean. A further reported finding was that TCR beta sequences accurately predicted the HLA-A and HLA-B alleles for most subjects in the first cohort. In the study, some 160 TCR beta chains were listed as associated with cytomegalovirus. According to a later analysis, parvovirus B19, influenza, CMV and Epstein-Barr virus appeared linked to several top co-occurrence clusters. A later genetic analysis associated a missense DCLRE1C variant with V-gene and J-gene trimming of TCR beta chains, and an independent cohort replicated the association. At a false discovery rate of 0.05, a later analysis linked roughly 17,000 TCR beta sequences to specific HLA alleles. A cluster of highly shared sequence variants was judged likely to be a technical artifact of the sequencing pipeline. An earlier analysis of around 540 of the donors showed that most TCR beta V segments appeared in productive rearrangements either about 87% or about 30% of the time, which broadly matched IMGT annotations. When HLA alleles, especially DR and DQ, strongly co-occurred, TCR associations were difficult to assign to individual alleles. Because HLA typing was missing for some donors at each locus, association tests included only the typed subset. Only TCR beta chains were sequenced in this cohort, and the absence of alpha or paired-chain data limited detectable features. Correlated functional status among segregating V segments might be attributable to linkage disequilibrium, but an unknown experimental factor could not be ruled out. The only immune exposure information available for the cohort was CMV serostatus. In a later analysis, most CMV-associated TCR beta chains were found to appear HLA-restricted, with HLA associations seemingly driven largely by CMV exposure. The earlier analysis of fewer than 750 of the donors excluded some 16 rarely observed V segments, including chromosome 9 orphons, because counts were too low. Sequencing depth was assumed to be roughly uniform across donors in the presence/absence analyses, though that assumption may not hold. In a later analysis, the rate of TCR association differed among HLA loci, with DRB1 alleles having the most associated TCRs and HLA-C alleles having the fewest. Most TCR sequences were seen in very few donors, while some public TCRs were found in many individuals. A few of the identified cytomegalovirus-associated TCR beta chains were confirmed in vitro to be specific for cytomegalovirus antigens.

This clonotype originated in a woman in her 30s in good health and CMV-seronegative. The sequencing input was PBMCs. The sequence joins TRBV30 to TRBJ2-1, with TRBD2 perhaps the D gene, on 5 matching bases. The CDR3 sequence is CAWYPTGSWGEQFF. DNA sequence: TGTGCCTGGTACCCAACGGGGTCCTGGGGTGAGCAGTTCTTC.